The 7 T cell receptor beta chains below all came from one sample that was sequenced in a study of T cells after yellow fever vaccination. MiXCR was run by TCRdb on the 5' RACE reads, yielding one entry per CDR3 protein. This repertoire shows some 200,000 distinct CDR3 sequences, approximately 9.9% found once; its top ten account for about 40%. The material was CD8+ T cells sorted from PBMCs, obtained 15 days after the yellow fever booster vaccination. The receptors come from a man younger than 35 who received the YFV17D yellow fever vaccine.

This clonotype came up many times. V is TRBV4-3 and J is TRBJ2-7; TRBD1 matches at 9 bases. This CDR3 comprises 15 residues. The germline CDR1 and CDR2 sequences are LGHNA and YSLEER. V was clipped by 4 bases and J by 6 bases; unmatched bases: 10. CDR3 sequence: CASSPGGQGFFEQYF. In nucleotides, the CDR3 is TGCGCCAGCAGCCCGGGCGGACAGGGGTTCTTCGAGCAGTACTTC.

The V gene is TRBV7-8, the J gene TRBJ2-7, with no clear D. Trimming pared 6 bases from V and 6 bases from J, leaving 24 bases between. The CDR3 sequence is 16 residues long. Germline V CDR1 and CDR2: SGHVS, FQNEAQ. The DNA for the CDR3 is TGTGCCAGCAGACGAGGTCGCTCATATACTGATAGCGAGCAGTACTTC. Translated, it gives CASRRGRSYTDSEQYF.

The chain employs TRBV5-1 and TRBJ1-2; a possible D gene is TRBD1 (5 bases). The length of the CDR3 is 16 residues. CDR1 SGHRS and CDR2 YFSETQ come from the germline V gene. Trimming took 0 bases from V and 3 from J, leaving 15 bases between them. The CDR3 region is CASSLEGEVGDYGYTF. The CDR3 nucleotides are TGCGCCAGCAGCTTGGAAGGGGAAGTGGGCGACTATGGCTACACCTTC.

This clonotype has only a few counts. V and J are TRBV7-9 and TRBJ2-1, with D unresolved. This CDR3 has 16 amino acids. Germline CDR1 and CDR2: SEHNR and FQNEAQ (reference sequence). V shed 2 bases and J shed 3 bases, with 14 bases lying between them. CDR3 coding DNA: TGTGCCAGCAGCTTATCAGGTCAACTCCTCTACAATGAGCAGTTCTTC. Translated: CASSLSGQLLYNEQFF. The variable domain in full, with the rest retrieved from reference TRBV7-9 and TRBJ2-1, is DTGVSQNPRHKITKRGQNVTFRCDPISEHNRLYWYRQTLGQGPEFLTYFQNEAQLEKSRLLSDRFSAERPKGSFSTLEIQRTEQGDSAMYLCASSLSGQLLYNEQFFGPGTRLTVL.

The V call is TRBV20-1, the J call TRBJ1-1, with D possibly being TRBD1 (5 bases). The CDR3 is 13 amino acids. Trimming cost V 0 bases and J 6 bases, with 11 bases left between them. CDR1 is DFQATT and CDR2 is SNEGSKA in the germline V gene (reference sequence). CDR3 in amino acids: CSARDQGGAEAFF. CDR3 nucleotide sequence: TGCAGTGCTAGAGATCAGGGTGGTGCTGAAGCTTTCTTT.

V and J are TRBV20-1 and TRBJ1-1; D call uncertain. The CDR3 length is 13 residues. The V end lost 6 bases, the J end lost 1 base, and 12 bases lay between the germline ends. Per the germline V gene, CDR1 is DFQATT and CDR2 is SNEGSKA (reference sequence). In DNA form, the CDR3 reads TGCAGTGCCTACGGGGTCAGGAACACTGAAGCTTTCTTT. Protein sequence: CSAYGVRNTEAFF.

In its sample, this clonotype was seen a few times. The J gene is TRBJ1-5, the V gene TRBV12-3 or TRBV12-4; D is possibly TRBD1 (6 bases). CDR3 size: 16 residues. V lost 3 bases and J 0 bases, leaving 12 bases between the germline ends. The CDR3 nucleotides read TGTGCCAGCAGTTTCGTGGGACAACCTAGCAATCAGCCCCAGCATTTT. Its translation: CASSFVGQPSNQPQHF.